Shown below are 7 T cell receptor beta chains from a single sample sequenced in a study of post-analysis software for immune sequencing data. General observations from the study: Controls had lower frequencies than patients of 4 or 5 TRBV segments, which included TRBV5-6, TRBV5-1 and TRBV20-1.

Their recognized antigens are unknown. Unique molecular identifiers were present in the TCR beta cDNA libraries. TCRdb processed the PCR reads anew with MiXCR; each CDR3 protein has one entry. The sample contains about 540,000 distinct CDR3 sequences, less than 40% of which appear only once. The sample was blood. These receptors all stem from a girl under 18 with multiple sclerosis.

This chain connects TRBV4-1 to TRBJ2-1; D is ambiguous. The CDR3 loop spans 15 amino acids. Germline values: CDR1 MGHRA, CDR2 YSYEKL. The germline V and J ends were trimmed by 0 bases and 7 bases, with 13 bases remaining between them. CDR3 in DNA: TGCGCCAGCAGCCAAGATCTGAGTAGGACGAATGAGCAGTTCTTC. This encodes CASSQDLSRTNEQFF.

The V call is TRBV7-7, the J call TRBJ2-5; TRBD2 agrees at 8 bases. Germline V gene lookup returns CDR1 SSHAT and CDR2 FNYEAQ (reference sequence). CDR3 length equals 15 residues. The CDR3 bases are TGTGCTAGCGGCCAAAGGCCTAGCGGGCAAGAGACCCAGTACTTC. This translates into CASGQRPSGQETQYF.

This clonotype has at least ten counts. The CDR3 region is CASSGRDRGNEQFF. The CDR3 DNA is TGCGCCAGCAGCGGACGAGACAGGGGCAATGAGCAGTTCTTC. The rearrangement links TRBV5-1 to TRBJ2-1, with 8 bases identical to TRBD1. This CDR3 contains 14 residues. The junction had 6 bases not matched to a gene; V was cut back by 4 bases and J by 6 bases. The germline V gene has CDR1 SGHRS and CDR2 YFSETQ.

This clonotype came up a few times. V gene TRBV4-2 combines with J gene TRBJ2-1; 10 bases agree with TRBD1. Germline CDR1 and CDR2: LGHNA and YNFKEQ. The CDR3 spans 14 residues. Trimming at V came to 4 bases and at J to 7 bases, leaving 4 bases not matched to a gene. The CDR3 loop reads CASSREGQGNEQFF. The CDR3 DNA reads TGTGCCAGCAGCCGAGAGGGACAGGGGAATGAGCAGTTCTTC.

The gene calls are TRBV20-1 and TRBJ2-5; TRBD2 agrees at 10 bases. CDR1 and CDR2 (germline): DFQATT, SNEGSKA (reference sequence). The trim removed 6 bases at V and 1 base at J, leaving 8 bases unmatched. The CDR3 is 15 residues long. CDR3 loop: CSAGTSGALQETQYF. In nucleotides, the CDR3 is TGCAGTGCCGGAACTAGCGGGGCGCTCCAAGAGACCCAGTACTTC.

V and J are TRBV29-1 and TRBJ2-5; D possibly uses TRBD1 or TRBD2 (5 bases each). Trimming removed 0 bases at V and 7 bases at J, with 15 bases between. The CDR3 runs to 14 residues. Germline loops: CDR1 SQVTM, CDR2 ANQGSEA. The CDR3 here is CSVEDQGAGGTQYF. The CDR3 region has the DNA TGCAGCGTTGAAGATCAGGGAGCCGGAGGGACCCAGTACTTC.

This clonotype occurred a few times. The genes are TRBV20-1 and TRBJ2-1; TRBD2 matches at 8 bases. V lost 5 bases, J lost 3 bases, and 6 bases stayed unmatched. Germline CDR1 reads DFQATT; CDR2 reads SNEGSKA (reference sequence). The CDR3 length is 14 residues. The chain's CDR3 is CSAEIGGGYNEQFF. The CDR3 DNA sequence: TGCAGTGCTGAGATCGGGGGGGGCTACAATGAGCAGTTCTTC.